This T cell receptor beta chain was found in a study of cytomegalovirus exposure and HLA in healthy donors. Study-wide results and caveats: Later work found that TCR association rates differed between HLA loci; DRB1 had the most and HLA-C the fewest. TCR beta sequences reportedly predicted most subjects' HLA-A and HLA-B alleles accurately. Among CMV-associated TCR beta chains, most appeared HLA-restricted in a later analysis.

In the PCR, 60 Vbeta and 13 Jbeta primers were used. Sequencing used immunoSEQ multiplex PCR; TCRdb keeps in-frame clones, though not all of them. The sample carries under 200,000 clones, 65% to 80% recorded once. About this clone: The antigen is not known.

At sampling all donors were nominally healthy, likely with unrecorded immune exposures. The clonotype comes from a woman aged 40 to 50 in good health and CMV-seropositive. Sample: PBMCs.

The CDR3 is CASSLVGGRVDTEAFF. The DNA of the CDR3 is TGTGCCAGCAGCTTAGTCGGGGGGCGAGTCGACACTGAAGCTTTCTTT. The chain links TRBV11-2 to TRBJ1-1; D possibly corresponds to TRBD1 (6 bases). The CDR3 has 16 amino acids. Germline values: CDR1 SGHAT, CDR2 FQNNGV. The ends were cut back, 1 base at V and 3 bases at J, with 15 bases in the middle.